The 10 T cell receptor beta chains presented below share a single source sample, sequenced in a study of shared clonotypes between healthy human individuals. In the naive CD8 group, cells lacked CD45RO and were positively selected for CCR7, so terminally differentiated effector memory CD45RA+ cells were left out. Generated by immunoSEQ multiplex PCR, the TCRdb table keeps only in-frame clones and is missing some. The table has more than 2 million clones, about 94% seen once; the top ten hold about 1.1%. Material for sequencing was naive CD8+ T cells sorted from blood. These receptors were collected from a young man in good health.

CDR3 sequence: CASSLSWQGRSYNSPLHF. CDR3 nucleotide sequence: TGTGCCAGCAGTTTATCCTGGCAGGGAAGGTCCTATAATTCACCCCTCCACTTT. The gene calls are TRBV27 and TRBJ1-6, with D tentatively TRBD1 (5 bases). The V and J ends lost 0 bases and 1 base respectively, with 13 bases between them. Germline V lookup: CDR1 MNHEY, CDR2 SMNVEV (reference sequence). This CDR3 comprises 18 residues.

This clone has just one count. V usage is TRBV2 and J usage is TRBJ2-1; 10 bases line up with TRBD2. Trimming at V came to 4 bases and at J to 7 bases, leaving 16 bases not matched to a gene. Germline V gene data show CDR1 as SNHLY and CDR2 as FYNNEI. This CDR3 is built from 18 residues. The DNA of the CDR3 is TGTGCCAGCAGTGTGCAGCGGGAGGGCCCTCGAAGGGATAATGAGCAGTTCTTC. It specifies CASSVQREGPRRDNEQFF.

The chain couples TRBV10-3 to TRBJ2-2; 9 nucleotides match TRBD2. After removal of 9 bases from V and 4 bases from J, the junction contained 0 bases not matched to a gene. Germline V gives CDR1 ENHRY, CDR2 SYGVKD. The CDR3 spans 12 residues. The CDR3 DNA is TGTGCCATGCGGGGGGGCACCGGGGAGCTGTTTTTT. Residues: CAMRGGTGELFF.

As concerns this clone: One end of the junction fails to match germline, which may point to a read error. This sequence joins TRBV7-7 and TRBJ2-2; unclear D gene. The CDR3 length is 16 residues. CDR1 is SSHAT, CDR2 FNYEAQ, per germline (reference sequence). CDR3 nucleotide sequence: TGTGCTAGCAGCTTAGAAGTGATGGCGAACACCGGGGAGCTGTTTTTT. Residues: CASSLEVMANTGELFF.

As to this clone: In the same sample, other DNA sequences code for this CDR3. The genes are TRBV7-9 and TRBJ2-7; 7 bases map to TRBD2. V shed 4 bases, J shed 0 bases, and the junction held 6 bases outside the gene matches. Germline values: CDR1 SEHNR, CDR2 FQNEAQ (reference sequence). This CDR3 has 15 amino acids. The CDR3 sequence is CASSSLSGGSYEQYF. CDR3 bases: TGTGCCAGCAGCTCGCTTTCGGGAGGCTCCTACGAGCAGTACTTC.

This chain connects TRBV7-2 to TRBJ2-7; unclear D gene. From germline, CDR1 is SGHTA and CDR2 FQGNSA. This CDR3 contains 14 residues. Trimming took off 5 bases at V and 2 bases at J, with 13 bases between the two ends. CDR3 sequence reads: CASSVGSSTYEQYF. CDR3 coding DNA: TGTGCCAGCAGCGTCGGGTCTTCTACCTACGAGCAGTACTTC.

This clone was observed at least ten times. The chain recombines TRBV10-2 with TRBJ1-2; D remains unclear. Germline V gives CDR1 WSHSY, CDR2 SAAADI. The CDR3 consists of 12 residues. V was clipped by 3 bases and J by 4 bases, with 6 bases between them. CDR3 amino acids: CASSDRAYGYTF. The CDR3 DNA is TGCGCCAGCAGTGATCGGGCCTATGGCTACACCTTC.

The chain's CDR3 is CASSSDPRDEKLFF. The DNA of the CDR3 is TGTGCCAGCAGCTCGGACCCGAGGGATGAAAAACTGTTTTTT. This chain uses TRBV7-8 with TRBJ1-4; no clear D. The CDR3 is 14 amino acids. Germline-derived CDR1 and CDR2 are SGHVS and FQNEAQ. Trimming removed 4 bases from V and 6 bases from J, with 12 bases in between. The full variable domain, its missing parts supplied by reference TRBV7-8 and TRBJ1-4, is GAGVSQSPRYKVAKRGQDVALRCDPISGHVSLFWYQQALGQGPEFLTYFQNEAQLDKSGLPSDRFFAERPEGSVSTLKIQRTQQEDSAVYLCASSSDPRDEKLFFGSGTQLSVL.

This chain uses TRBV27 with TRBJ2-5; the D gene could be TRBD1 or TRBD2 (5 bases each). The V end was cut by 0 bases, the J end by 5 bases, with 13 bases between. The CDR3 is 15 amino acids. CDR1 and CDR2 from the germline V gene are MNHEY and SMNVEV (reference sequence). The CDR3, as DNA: TGTGCCAGCAGTTTATCTGGGGACGTCAGGGAGACCCAGTACTTC. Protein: CASSLSGDVRETQYF.

For the CDR3, the DNA is TGTGCCAGCCTCGGGGGGAGTGCCTACGAGCAGTACTTC. Translation: CASLGGSAYEQYF. This chain connects TRBV5-6 to TRBJ2-7; TRBD2 matches at 7 bases. Trimming at V came to 7 bases and at J to 2 bases, leaving 6 bases not matched to a gene. The CDR3 covers 13 residues. Per germline, CDR1 SGHDT and CDR2 YYEEEE.